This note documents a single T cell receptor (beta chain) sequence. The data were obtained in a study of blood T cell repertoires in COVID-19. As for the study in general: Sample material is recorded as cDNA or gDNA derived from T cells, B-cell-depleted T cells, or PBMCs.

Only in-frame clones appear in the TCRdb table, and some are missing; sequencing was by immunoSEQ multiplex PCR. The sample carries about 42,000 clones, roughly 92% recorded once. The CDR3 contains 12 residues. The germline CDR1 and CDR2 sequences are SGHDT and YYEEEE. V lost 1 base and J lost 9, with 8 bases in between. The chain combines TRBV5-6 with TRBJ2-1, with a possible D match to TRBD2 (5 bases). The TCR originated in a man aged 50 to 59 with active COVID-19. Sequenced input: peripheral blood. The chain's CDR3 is CASSLWSGEQFF. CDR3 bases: TGTGCCAGCAGCTTGTGGAGCGGTGAGCAGTTCTTC.